The rows below give T cell receptor beta chains drawn from one sample of a study of blood T cells in healthy people across ages. MiXCR, applied by TCRdb to the 5' RACE reads, yields one record per CDR3 protein. The table lists 1.5 million to 1.8 million distinct CDR3 sequences, roughly 43% of them singletons. Source material: blood. The receptors originated from a woman under 30 in good health. CDR3s include the opening cysteine and the closing phenylalanine or tryptophan. Each record gives: J gene, V gene, CDR3 protein.

>TRBJ1-2|TRBV3-1
CASSRDGAGYGYTF
>TRBJ2-5|TRBV9
CASSPLASGIYNEQYF
>TRBJ2-7|TRBV4-3
CASSQDPETYEQYF
>TRBJ2-1|TRBV29-1
CSVAGTNYNEQFF
>TRBJ1-2|TRBV12-3/TRBV12-4
CASSNRGRGGYTF
>TRBJ1-2|TRBV7-2
CASSLNPLNRGSDYGYTF
>TRBJ1-2|TRBV4-3
CASSQDRERGYTF
>TRBJ2-4|TRBV4-3
CASSQYLRFQQYF
>TRBJ2-1|TRBV7-2
CASMDSLSYNEQFF
>TRBJ2-3|TRBV27
CACSLIRTDTQYF
>TRBJ2-4|TRBV6-2/TRBV6-3
CASSYLLEAKNIQYF
>TRBJ2-5|TRBV7-9
CASKTARKGQETQYF
>TRBJ2-5|TRBV20-1
CSARDRASGSYNEQYF
>TRBJ2-7|TRBV3-1
CASSPSGRGAKSMYEQYF
>TRBJ2-7|TRBV20-1
CSARGQGDYEQYF
>TRBJ2-3|TRBV7-2
CASSQTSGGFGTDTQYF
>TRBJ1-2|TRBV12-3/TRBV12-4
CASTKIPGQTDYYGYTF
>TRBJ2-5|TRBV6-2/TRBV6-3
CASRSPRAGEGNEQYF
>.|TRBV7-2
CASSVVVSWQTQYF
>TRBJ2-7|TRBV20-1
CSANELTGTPSYEQYF
>TRBJ2-2|TRBV20-1
CSAWTGFGELFF
>TRBJ2-5|TRBV29-1
CSAMRTGRQETQYF
>TRBJ2-1|TRBV10-3
CAISTPPGQGYEQFF
>TRBJ2-3|TRBV2
CASSEAWRGRDTQYF
>TRBJ2-1|TRBV7-2
CASSRARVNEQFF
>TRBJ2-7|TRBV6-2/TRBV6-3
CASSYSIGLGQYF
>TRBJ1-1|TRBV4-3
CASSQGRKRGTEAFF
>TRBJ2-7|TRBV11-2
CASSAGTTLSYEQYF
>.|TRBV3-1
CASSQRGTTNEQYF
>TRBJ1-2|TRBV6-6
CASSYIGRGTDGYTF